This T cell receptor beta chain comes out of a study of blood T cell repertoires in COVID-19. Overall study context: Both acute and convalescent COVID-19 samples were obtained from the United States, Italy and Spain. From T cells, B-cell-depleted T cells, or PBMCs came the material, which was cDNA or gDNA.

Trimming shortened V by 8 bases and J by 7 bases, and 12 bases separated the two germline ends. Germline CDR1 LNHDA, CDR2 SQIVND (reference sequence). The length of the CDR3 is 12 residues. Enrollment of patients from Seattle took place during active infection, with longitudinal follow-up. In the original analysis: Reference gene primer amplification yielded estimated nucleated cell counts. Assay used: immunoSEQ multiplex PCR; TCRdb lists only in-frame clones, some missing. D and trimming come from the DNA, and the V and J calls and clone size come from that table. The profile shows around 470,000 clones, about 91% of them singletons.

The source of this sequence is a man between 18 and 29 years old with COVID-19, enrolled during active disease. This chain uses TRBV19 with TRBJ1-5; D unresolved. The sample consisted of peripheral blood. CDR3 in amino acids: CASHDPGQPQHF. The CDR3 DNA is TGTGCCAGTCACGATCCGGGGCAGCCCCAGCATTTT.